This T cell receptor beta chain was obtained from a study of blood T cell repertoires in COVID-19. The table came from immunoSEQ multiplex PCR; TCRdb's copy has only in-frame clones and leaves some out. The sample lists roughly 260,000 clones; approximately 80% were seen once. There are 17 residues in the CDR3. Germline V gene lookup returns CDR1 MDHEN and CDR2 SYDVKM. The trim removed 8 bases at V and 7 bases at J, leaving 18 bases unmatched. The clonotype comes from a woman aged 70 to 79 with acute or convalescent COVID-19. The chain couples TRBV28 to TRBJ1-2, with 11 bases matching TRBD1. Sequencing used peripheral blood. CDR3 sequence: CASLETGTGGLFRGYTF. CDR3 in DNA: TGTGCCAGCCTAGAGACCGGGACAGGGGGACTGTTCCGTGGCTACACCTTC.